This T cell receptor (beta chain) was recovered during a study of shared clonotypes between healthy human individuals. Turning to the study itself: Ranging from 18 to 49 in age, donors were a couple of women and a few men.

Each unsorted sample relied on 90 million or so PBMCs as its source of genomic DNA. Germline loops: CDR1 SGHRS, CDR2 YFSETQ. The CDR3 sequence is 15 residues long. The V end lost 2 bases, the J end lost 0 bases, and 9 bases lay between the germline ends. The assay was carried out at the deep level. Clones were read by immunoSEQ multiplex PCR, and TCRdb kept only the in-frame ones, dropping some. In the table there are some 510,000 clones, more than 65% of which are singletons. The sequenced material came from PBMCs. The source is a woman aged 40 to 49 in good health. Some clones in this sample may be carry-over from other donors' samples. The V call is TRBV5-1, the J call TRBJ2-1; D may be TRBD2 (6 bases). CDR3 loop: CASSLAGRSYNEQFF. CDR3 bases: TGCGCCAGCAGCTTAGCGGGCCGCTCCTACAATGAGCAGTTCTTC.